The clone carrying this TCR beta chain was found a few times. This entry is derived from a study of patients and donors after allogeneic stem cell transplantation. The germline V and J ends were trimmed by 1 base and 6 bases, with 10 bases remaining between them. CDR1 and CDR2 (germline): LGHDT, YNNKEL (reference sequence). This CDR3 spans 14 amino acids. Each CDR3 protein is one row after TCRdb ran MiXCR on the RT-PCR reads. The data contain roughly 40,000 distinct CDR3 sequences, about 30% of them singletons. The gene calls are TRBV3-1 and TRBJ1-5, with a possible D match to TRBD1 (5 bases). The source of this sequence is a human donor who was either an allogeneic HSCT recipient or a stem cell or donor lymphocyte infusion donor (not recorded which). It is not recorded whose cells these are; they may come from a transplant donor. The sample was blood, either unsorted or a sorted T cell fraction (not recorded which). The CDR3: CASSQVTGGQPQHF. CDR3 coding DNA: TGTGCCAGCAGCCAAGTTACGGGGGGTCAGCCCCAGCATTTT.